The sequence of this T cell receptor (beta chain) was determined in a study of sequential checkpoint blockade in melanoma. Study in general: Arm A got nivolumab then ipilimumab; arm B the reverse, 1:1.

The CDR3 runs to 13 residues. Germline-derived CDR1 and CDR2 are LNHDA and SQIVND (reference sequence). Trimming removed 7 bases at V and 2 bases at J, with 10 bases between. Treatment indicated: randomized to nivolumab then ipilimumab (arm A) or the reverse (arm B). From thawed PBMCs, live CD3+CD8+ cells negative for CD19 and CD56 were sorted. Libraries were prepared by immunoSEQ multiplex PCR; TCRdb keeps only in-frame clonotypes and omits some of them. Altogether approximately 20,000 clones are present, roughly 53% being singletons, with the ten largest covering 17%. Only a few counts were recorded for this clone.

The sequence came from a human donor with melanoma. The specimen was CD8+ T cells sorted from blood (inferred from file names), collected from a patient given nivolumab and ipilimumab in sequence. V usage is TRBV19 and J usage is TRBJ2-3, with D possibly being TRBD1 (6 bases). As DNA, the CDR3 is TGTGCCAGTATCGACAGGAACACAGATACGCAGTATTTT. Encoded protein: CASIDRNTDTQYF.